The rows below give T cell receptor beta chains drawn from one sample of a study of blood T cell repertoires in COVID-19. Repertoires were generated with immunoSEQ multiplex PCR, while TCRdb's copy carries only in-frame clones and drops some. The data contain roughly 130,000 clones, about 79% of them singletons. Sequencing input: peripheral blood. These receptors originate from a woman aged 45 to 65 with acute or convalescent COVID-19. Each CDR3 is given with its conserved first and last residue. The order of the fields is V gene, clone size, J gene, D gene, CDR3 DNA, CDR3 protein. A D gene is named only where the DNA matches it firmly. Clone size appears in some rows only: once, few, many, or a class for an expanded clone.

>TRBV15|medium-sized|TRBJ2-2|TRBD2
TGTGCCACCAGCAGAGATCCCGGGGGGAAAGCCGGGGAGCTGTTTTTT
CATSRDPGGKAGELFF
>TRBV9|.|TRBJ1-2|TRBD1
TGTGCCAGCAGCGTTCGGACAGGGAATACAGACTACACCTTC
CASSVRTGNTDYTF
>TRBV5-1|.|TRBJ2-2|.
TGCGCCAGCACCTCCGACGGGGTGTCCGGGGAGCTGTTTTTT
CASTSDGVSGELFF
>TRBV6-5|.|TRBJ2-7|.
TGTGCCAGCAGACCCGGGACACCCAGCTCCTACGAGCAGTACTTC
CASRPGTPSSYEQYF
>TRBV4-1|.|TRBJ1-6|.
TGCGCCAGCAGCCCCGCGGGGAGTACTAGTAATTCACCCCTCCACTTT
CASSPAGSTSNSPLHF
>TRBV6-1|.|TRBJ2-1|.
TGTGCCAGCAGTGAAGGTGGGCGGGGCGTCTACAATGAGCAGTTCTTC
CASSEGGRGVYNEQFF
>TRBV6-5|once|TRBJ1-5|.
TGTGCCAGCAGCCACGGGGGCAATCAGCCCCAGCATTTT
CASSHGGNQPQHF
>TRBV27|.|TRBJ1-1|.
TGTGCCAGCACTCCTAATTGGAACACTGAAGCTTTCTTT
CASTPNWNTEAFF
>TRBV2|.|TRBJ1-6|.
TGTGCCAGCAGTTTGACACAGGTTAATTCACCCCTCCACTTT
CASSLTQVNSPLHF
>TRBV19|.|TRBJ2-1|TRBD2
TGTGCCAGTAGTTCCGCTAGCGGGGGGAAAGATGAGCAGTTCTTC
CASSSASGGKDEQFF
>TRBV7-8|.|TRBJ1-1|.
TGTGCCAGCAGCTCCAGGGGTGAAGCTTTCTTT
CASSSRGEAFF
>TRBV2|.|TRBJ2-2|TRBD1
TGTGCCAGCAGTGGACAGGGGGTCGCCGGGGAGCTGTTTTTT
CASSGQGVAGELFF
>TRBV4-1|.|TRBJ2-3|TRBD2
TGCGCCAGCAGCCGTACTAGCGGGGGAGGTACTAGCACAGATACGCAGTATTTT
CASSRTSGGGTSTDTQYF
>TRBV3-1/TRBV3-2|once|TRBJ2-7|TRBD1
TGTGCCAGCAGCCGATCCGGGACAGCCTCCTACGAGCAGTACTTC
CASSRSGTASYEQYF
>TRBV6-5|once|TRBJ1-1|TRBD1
TGTGCCAGCTTCCCCATGGACAGGGGGAACACTGAAGCTTTCTTT
CASFPMDRGNTEAFF
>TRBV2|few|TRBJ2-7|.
TGTGCCAGCAGTGGGTCAGCCTACGAGCAGTACTTC
CASSGSAYEQYF
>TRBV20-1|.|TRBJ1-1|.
TGCAGTGCTACTGTGGGGCGAGAAGCTTTCTTT
CSATVGREAFF
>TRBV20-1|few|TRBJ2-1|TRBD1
TGCAGTGCTAGTGGGCTTTCGACAGGGGTAAATGAGCAGTTCTTC
CSASGLSTGVNEQFF
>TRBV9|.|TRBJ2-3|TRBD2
TGTGCCAGCAGCGTGACGGGGGGGCCGGCGGATACGCAGTATTTT
CASSVTGGPADTQYF
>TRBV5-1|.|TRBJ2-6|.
TGCGCCAGCAGCTTGCAAGCCTCTGGGGCCAACGTCCTGACTTTC
CASSLQASGANVLTF
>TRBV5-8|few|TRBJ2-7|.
TGTGCCAGCAGCACACGGGAGTGGGACCCGTCCTACGAGCAGTACTTC
CASSTREWDPSYEQYF
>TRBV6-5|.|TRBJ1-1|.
TGTGCCAGCAGTTCGCCCGGGACAAAGAACACTGAAGCTTTCTTT
CASSSPGTKNTEAFF
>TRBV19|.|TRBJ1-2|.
TGTGCCAGTAGTACGCTCGCAGGGGTCTATGGCTACACCTTC
CASSTLAGVYGYTF
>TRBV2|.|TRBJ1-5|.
TGTGCCAGCAGGGAAGGACAATATAGCAATCAGCCCCAGCATTTT
CASREGQYSNQPQHF
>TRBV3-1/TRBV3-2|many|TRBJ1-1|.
TGTGCCAGCAGCCAACTGTCCTTGAACACTGAAGCTTTCTTT
CASSQLSLNTEAFF
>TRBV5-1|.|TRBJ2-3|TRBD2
TGCGCCAGCAGCTTGGAGGGACTAGCCTACACAGATACGCAGTATTTT
CASSLEGLAYTDTQYF
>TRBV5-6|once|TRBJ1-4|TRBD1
TGTGCCAGCAGCCGTGGACAGGGAGCAACTAATGAAAAACTGTTTTTT
CASSRGQGATNEKLFF
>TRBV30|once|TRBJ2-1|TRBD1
TGTGCCTGGAGTTTCTCGACAGGGGAGGATGAGCAGTTCTTC
CAWSFSTGEDEQFF
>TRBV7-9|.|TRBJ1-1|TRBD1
TGTGCCAGCGCCGGGACAGAGAACACTGAAGCTTTCTTT
CASAGTENTEAFF
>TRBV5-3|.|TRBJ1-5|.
TGTGCCAGAAGCTTTATCAGGGTAGATCAGCCCCAGCATTTT
CARSFIRVDQPQHF
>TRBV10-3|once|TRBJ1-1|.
TGTGCCACCGGGAGGGTTGTCAACACTGAAGCTTTCTTT
CATGRVVNTEAFF
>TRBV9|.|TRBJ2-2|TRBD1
TGTGCCAGCAGCCCGACAGGGGGTAACACCGGGGAGCTGTTTTTT
CASSPTGGNTGELFF
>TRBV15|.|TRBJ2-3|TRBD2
TGTGCCACCAGCGGCGGGGGGGCGAGCGCAGATACGCAGTATTTT
CATSGGGASADTQYF
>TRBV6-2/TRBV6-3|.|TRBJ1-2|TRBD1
TGTGCCAGCAGTTACGGACAGGGTTCGGGAGGCTACACCTTC
CASSYGQGSGGYTF
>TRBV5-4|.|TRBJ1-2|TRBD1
TGTGCCAGCAGCCAAAGGACAGGGGGCTTCTATGGCTACACCTTC
CASSQRTGGFYGYTF
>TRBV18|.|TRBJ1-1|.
TGTGCCAGCTCACCAAGGACGGGGGGGAACACTGAAGCTTTCTTT
CASSPRTGGNTEAFF
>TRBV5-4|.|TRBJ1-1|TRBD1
TGTGCCAGCAGCTCCGGGACAGGGCGGGAAAAGGGAAGGATTGAAGCTTTCTTT
CASSSGTGREKGRIEAFF
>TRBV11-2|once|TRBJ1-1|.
TGTGCCAGCAGCTTAGCTCCATACAGGGAGACTGAAGCTTTCTTT
CASSLAPYRETEAFF
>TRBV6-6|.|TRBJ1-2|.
TGTGCCAGCAGTTACTCGGCCCAGGGGAACTATGGCTACACCTTC
CASSYSAQGNYGYTF
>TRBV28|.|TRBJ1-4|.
TGTGCCAGCAGTTTAGAAGTGGAGAAAAAACTGTTTTTT
CASSLEVEKKLFF
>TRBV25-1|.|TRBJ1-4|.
TGTGCCAGCAGGGGAGGGGGGAAAAATGAAAAACTGTTTTTT
CASRGGGKNEKLFF
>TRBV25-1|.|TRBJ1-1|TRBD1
TGTGCCAGCAGTGCTACAGGGGTAACCACTGAAGCTTTCTTT
CASSATGVTTEAFF
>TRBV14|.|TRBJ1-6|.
TGTGCCAGCAGCCAAGATTCAGGGCGAAATTCACCCCTCCACTTT
CASSQDSGRNSPLHF
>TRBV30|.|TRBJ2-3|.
TGTGCCTGGAGGGGGGGAGTGGCAGATACGCAGTATTTT
CAWRGGVADTQYF
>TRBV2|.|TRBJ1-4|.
TGTGCCAGCCGCCGAGGAGTGGAAAAACTGTTTTTT
CASRRGVEKLFF
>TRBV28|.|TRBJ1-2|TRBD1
TGTGCCAGCAGTCATGTTTTTCGGACAGGGAGCGGCTACACCTTC
CASSHVFRTGSGYTF
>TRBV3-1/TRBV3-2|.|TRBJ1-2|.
TGTGCCAGCAGCCAGGACGGGGGAATTAACTATGGCTACACCTTC
CASSQDGGINYGYTF
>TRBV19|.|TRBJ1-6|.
TGTGCCAGTAGCCTGGACGGACTCTATAATTCACCCCTCCACTTT
CASSLDGLYNSPLHF
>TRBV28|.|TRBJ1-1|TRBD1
TGTGCCAGCTATCCCCCCGGGACAGGGGGCCTTATGAACACTGAAGCTTTCTTT
CASYPPGTGGLMNTEAFF
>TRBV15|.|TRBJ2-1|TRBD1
TGTGCCACCAGCAGAGAGCGTACCCGAGGGGGCGTGAGGAATGAGCAGTTCTTC
CATSRERTRGGVRNEQFF
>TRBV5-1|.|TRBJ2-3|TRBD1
TGCGCCAGCAGCTTGGCTCCGGACAGGGATCTCACAGATACGCAGTATTTT
CASSLAPDRDLTDTQYF
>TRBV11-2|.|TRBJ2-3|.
TGTGCCAGCAGCCCAACTCCACCGGGACTCCGCACAGATACGCAGTATTTT
CASSPTPPGLRTDTQYF
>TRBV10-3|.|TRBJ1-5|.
TGTGCCATTAGCGACGGGGGGGGTATTAGCAATCAGCCCCAGCATTTT
CAISDGGGISNQPQHF
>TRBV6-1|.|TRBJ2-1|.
TGTGCCAGCAGTGAAGACTGGGGCACCAATGAGCAGTTCTTC
CASSEDWGTNEQFF
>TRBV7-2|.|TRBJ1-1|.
TGTGCCAGCAGCAAAACCTACGACACTGAAGCTTTCTTT
CASSKTYDTEAFF